Each of the 8 T cell receptor beta chains below was sequenced from the same sample in a study of OX40 agonist ivuxolimab in advanced cancers. Assay used: immunoSEQ multiplex PCR; TCRdb lists only in-frame clones, some missing. Of about 83,000 clones in the sample, about 88% were seen once. Sequences were derived from CD4+ or CD8+ T cells sorted from blood, sampled in a trial of the OX40 agonist ivuxolimab. Source of these receptors: an adult with an advanced solid tumor such as melanoma, head and neck, liver or kidney cancer.

This chain links TRBV27 with TRBJ1-6; D remains ambiguous. V dropped 5 bases and J dropped 8 bases, with 16 bases sitting between them. The CDR3 extends over 15 amino acids. CDR1 MNHEY and CDR2 SMNVEV come from the germline V gene (reference sequence). The CDR3 protein is CASSLMSRTDSPLHF. In nucleotides, the CDR3 is TGTGCCAGCAGTCTGATGTCACGAACGGATTCACCCCTCCACTTT.

The chain recombines TRBV7-3 with TRBJ2-1; D could derive from TRBD1 or TRBD2 (6 bases each). V shed 1 base and J shed 5 bases, with 15 bases lying between them. The CDR3 runs 16 residues. Germline V gives CDR1 SGHTA, CDR2 FQGTGA. In DNA form, the CDR3 reads TGTGCCAGCAGCTTAAATGGGGGGCTCAACCACAATGAGCAGTTCTTC. Translation gives CASSLNGGLNHNEQFF.

The rearrangement joins TRBV5-1 to TRBJ1-1, with a weak D call TRBD1 (5 bases). The CDR3 sequence is 16 residues long. From germline, CDR1 is SGHRS and CDR2 YFSETQ. V was pared by 2 bases and J by 1 base, with 15 bases between. As DNA, the CDR3 is TGCGCCAGCAGCTTCAGTGTAGGGGTGAGGAACACTGAAGCTTTCTTT. Translation gives CASSFSVGVRNTEAFF.

This clone was picked up a small number of times. The rearrangement links TRBV7-2 to TRBJ2-3, with a tentative D call TRBD2 (6 bases). The V end lost 4 bases, the J end lost 2 bases, and 13 bases lay between the germline ends. The CDR3 is 15 residues long. The V gene's germline CDR1 is SGHTA and CDR2 FQGNSA. In nucleotides, the CDR3 is TGTGCCAGCAGCTCCAAGTGGGGGGACACAGATACGCAGTATTTT. This gives the protein CASSSKWGDTDTQYF.

The J gene is TRBJ2-2, the V gene TRBV7-3; D is uncertain. The CDR3 totals 15 residues. Germline CDR1 and CDR2: SGHTA and FQGTGA. V lost 2 bases and J lost 1, with 8 bases in between. The chain's CDR3 is CASSLGSWNTGELFF. CDR3 sequence (DNA): TGTGCCAGCAGCTTAGGTAGTTGGAACACCGGGGAGCTGTTTTTT.

This sequence joins TRBV29-1 and TRBJ2-3; TRBD1 matches 9 bases. The CDR3 totals 14 residues. Trimming at V came to 6 bases and at J to 3 bases, leaving 7 bases not matched to a gene. Germline V gene lookup returns CDR1 SQVTM and CDR2 ANQGSEA. The CDR3 sequence is CSVDGQGWTDTQYF. CDR3 coding DNA: TGCAGCGTAGATGGACAGGGGTGGACAGATACGCAGTATTTT.

The chain couples TRBV27 to TRBJ1-4; D call uncertain. Germline lookup yields CDR1 MNHEY and CDR2 SMNVEV (reference sequence). The CDR3 is made up of 15 amino acids. Trimming shortened V by 6 bases and J by 0 bases, and 11 bases separated the two germline ends. The CDR3 DNA is TGTGCCAGCAGGACCCGTATCGCAACTAATGAAAAACTGTTTTTT. As protein: CASRTRIATNEKLFF. The whole variable domain, filled in from reference TRBV27 and TRBJ1-4, reads EAQVTQNPRYLITVTGKKLTVTCSQNMNHEYMSWYRQDPGLGLRQIYYSMNVEVTDKGDVPEGYKVSRKEKRNFPLILESPSPNQTSLYFCASRTRIATNEKLFFGSGTQLSVL.

The rearrangement uses TRBV19 and TRBJ1-5; D is ambiguous. The CDR3 is 15 amino acids. Trimming removed 0 bases from V and 5 bases from J, with 11 bases in between. Germline CDR1 is LNHDA and CDR2 is SQIVND (reference sequence). In DNA, the CDR3 is TGTGCCAGTAGTATAGATTTGAGGCCCGATCAGCCCCAGCATTTT. Protein: CASSIDLRPDQPQHF.